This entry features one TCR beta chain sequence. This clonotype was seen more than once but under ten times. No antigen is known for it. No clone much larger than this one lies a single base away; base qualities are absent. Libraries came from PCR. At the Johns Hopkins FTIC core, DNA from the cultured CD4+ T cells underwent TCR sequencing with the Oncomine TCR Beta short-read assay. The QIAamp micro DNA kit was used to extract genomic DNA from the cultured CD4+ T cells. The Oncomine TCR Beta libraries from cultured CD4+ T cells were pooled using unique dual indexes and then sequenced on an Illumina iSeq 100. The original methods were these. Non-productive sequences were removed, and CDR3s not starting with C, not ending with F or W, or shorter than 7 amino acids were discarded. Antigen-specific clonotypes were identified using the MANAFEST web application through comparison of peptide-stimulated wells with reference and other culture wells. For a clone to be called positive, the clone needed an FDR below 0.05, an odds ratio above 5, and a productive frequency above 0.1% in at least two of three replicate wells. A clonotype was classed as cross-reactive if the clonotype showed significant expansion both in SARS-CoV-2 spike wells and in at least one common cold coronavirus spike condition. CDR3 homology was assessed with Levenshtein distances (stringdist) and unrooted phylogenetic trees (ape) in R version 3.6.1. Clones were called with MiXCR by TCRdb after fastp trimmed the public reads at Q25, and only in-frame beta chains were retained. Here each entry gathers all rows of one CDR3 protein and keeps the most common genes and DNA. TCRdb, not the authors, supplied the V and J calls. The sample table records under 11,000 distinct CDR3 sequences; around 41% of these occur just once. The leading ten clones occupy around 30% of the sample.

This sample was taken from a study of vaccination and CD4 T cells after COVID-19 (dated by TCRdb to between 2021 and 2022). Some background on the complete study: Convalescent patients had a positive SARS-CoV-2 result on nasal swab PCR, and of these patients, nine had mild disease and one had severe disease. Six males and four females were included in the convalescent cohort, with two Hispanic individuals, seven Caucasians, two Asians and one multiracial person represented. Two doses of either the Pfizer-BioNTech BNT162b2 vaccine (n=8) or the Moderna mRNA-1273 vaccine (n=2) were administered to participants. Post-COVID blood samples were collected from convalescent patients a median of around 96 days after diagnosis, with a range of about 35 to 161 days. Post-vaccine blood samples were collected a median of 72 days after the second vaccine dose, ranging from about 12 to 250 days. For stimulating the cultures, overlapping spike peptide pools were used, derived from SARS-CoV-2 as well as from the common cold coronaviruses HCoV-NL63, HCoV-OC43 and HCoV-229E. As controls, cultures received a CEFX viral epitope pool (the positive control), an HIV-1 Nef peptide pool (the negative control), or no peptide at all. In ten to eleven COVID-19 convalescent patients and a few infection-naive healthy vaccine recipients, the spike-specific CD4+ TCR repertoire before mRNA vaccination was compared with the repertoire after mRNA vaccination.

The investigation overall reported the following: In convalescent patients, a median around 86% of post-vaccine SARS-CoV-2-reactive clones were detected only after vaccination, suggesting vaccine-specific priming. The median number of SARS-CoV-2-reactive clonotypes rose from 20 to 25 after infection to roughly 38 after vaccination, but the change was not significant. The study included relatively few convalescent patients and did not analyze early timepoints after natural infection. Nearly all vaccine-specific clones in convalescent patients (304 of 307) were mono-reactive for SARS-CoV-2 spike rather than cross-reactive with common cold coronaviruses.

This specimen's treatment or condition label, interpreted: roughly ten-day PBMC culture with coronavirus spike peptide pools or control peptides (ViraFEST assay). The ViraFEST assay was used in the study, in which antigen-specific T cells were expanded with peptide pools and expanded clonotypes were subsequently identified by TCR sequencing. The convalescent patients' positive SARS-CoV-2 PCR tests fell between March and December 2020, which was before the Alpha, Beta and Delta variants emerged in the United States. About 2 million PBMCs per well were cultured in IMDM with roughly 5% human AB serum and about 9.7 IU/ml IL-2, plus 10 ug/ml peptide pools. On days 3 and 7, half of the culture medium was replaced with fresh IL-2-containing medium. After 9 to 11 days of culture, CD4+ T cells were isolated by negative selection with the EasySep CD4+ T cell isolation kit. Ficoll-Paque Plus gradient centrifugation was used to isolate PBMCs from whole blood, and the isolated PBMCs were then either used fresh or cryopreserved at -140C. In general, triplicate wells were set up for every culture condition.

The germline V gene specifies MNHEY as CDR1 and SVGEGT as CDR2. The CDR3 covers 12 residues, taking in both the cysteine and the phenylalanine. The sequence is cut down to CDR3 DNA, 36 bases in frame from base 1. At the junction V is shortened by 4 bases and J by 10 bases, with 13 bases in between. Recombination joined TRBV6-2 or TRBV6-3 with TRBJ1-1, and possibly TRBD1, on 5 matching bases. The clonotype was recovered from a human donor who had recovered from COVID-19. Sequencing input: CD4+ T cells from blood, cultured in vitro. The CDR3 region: CASSFRDLGAFF. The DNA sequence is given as TGTGCCAGCAGTTTCCGGGACCTTGGAGCTTTCTTT.